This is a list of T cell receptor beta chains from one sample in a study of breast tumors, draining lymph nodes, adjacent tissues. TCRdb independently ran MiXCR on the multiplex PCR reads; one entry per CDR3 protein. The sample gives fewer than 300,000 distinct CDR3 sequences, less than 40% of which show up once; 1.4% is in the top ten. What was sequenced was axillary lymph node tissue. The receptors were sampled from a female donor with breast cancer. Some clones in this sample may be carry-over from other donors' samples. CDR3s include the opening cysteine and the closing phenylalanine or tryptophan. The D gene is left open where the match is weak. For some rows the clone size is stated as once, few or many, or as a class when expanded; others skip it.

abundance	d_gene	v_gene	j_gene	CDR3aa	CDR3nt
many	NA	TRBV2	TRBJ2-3	CASRTRRQADTQYF	TGTGCCAGCAGGACCCGCAGGCAGGCGGATACGCAGTATTTT
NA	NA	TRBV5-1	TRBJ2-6	CASSRGSVQRNTEAF	TGCGCCAGCAGCAGGGGGAGCGTGCAGAGGAACACTGAAGCTTTC
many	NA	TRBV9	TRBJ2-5	CASSVGWAQETQSF	TGTGCCAGCAGCGTAGGATGGGCCCAAGAGACCCAGTCCTTC
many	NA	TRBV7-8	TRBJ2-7	CASSSAGDYEQYF	TGTGCCAGCAGCTCCGCGGGTGACTACGAGCAGTACTTC
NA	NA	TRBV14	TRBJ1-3	CASSQELSGNTTYF	TGTGCCAGCAGCCAGGAGCTCTCTGGAAACACCACATATTTT
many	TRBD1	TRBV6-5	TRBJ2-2	CASSFTRGQGTGELFF	TGTGCCAGCAGTTTTACCAGGGGGCAGGGTACCGGGGAGCTGTTTTTT
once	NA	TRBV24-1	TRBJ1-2	CATSDPSGTKETQYYGYPF	TGTGCCACCAGTGACCCTAGCGGGACGAAAGAAACCCAGTACTATGGCTACCCCTTC
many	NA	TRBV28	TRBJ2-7	CASTGPDGTYEQYF	TGTGCCAGCACGGGCCCTGACGGAACCTACGAGCAGTACTTC
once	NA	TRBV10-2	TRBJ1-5	CASSESGLSNQPQHF	TGCGCCAGCAGTGAGTCAGGGTTAAGCAATCAGCCCCAGCATTTT
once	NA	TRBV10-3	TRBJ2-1	CAISAWGGQSSYNEQFF	TGTGCCATCAGTGCCTGGGGCGGTCAGAGCTCCTACAATGAGCAGTTCTTC
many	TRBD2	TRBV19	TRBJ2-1	CASSIVSGRPYNEQFF	TGTGCCAGTAGTATAGTTAGCGGGAGGCCTTACAATGAGCAGTTCTTC
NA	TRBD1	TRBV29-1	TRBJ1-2	CSVRQGADGYTF	TGCAGCGTTAGACAGGGGGCGGATGGCTACACCTTC
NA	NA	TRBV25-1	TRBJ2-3	CASSVASDPDTQYF	TGTGCCAGCAGCGTGGCTAGCGATCCAGATACGCAGTATTTT
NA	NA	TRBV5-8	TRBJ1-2	CASSFREGTGYTF	TGTGCCAGCAGCTTCCGCGAGGGGACTGGCTACACCTTC
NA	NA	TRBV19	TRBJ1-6	CASSPPLASSHF	TGTGCCAGTAGCCCACCCCTGGCTAGCTCGCACTTT
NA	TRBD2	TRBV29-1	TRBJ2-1	CSVYALAGIQLISYNEQFF	TGCAGCGTTTATGCTCTAGCGGGAATCCAGCTGATCTCCTACAATGAGCAGTTCTTC
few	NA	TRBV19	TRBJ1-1	CASSRGMNTEAFF	TGTGCCTCCTCGAGGGGGATGAACACTGAAGCTTTCTTT
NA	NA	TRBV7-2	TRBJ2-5	CASSTRRGLARVQETQYF	TGTGCCAGCAGCACCCGACGGGGGCTAGCGCGGGTACAAGAGACCCAGTACTTC
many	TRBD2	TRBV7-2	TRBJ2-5	CASSLNGGETQYF	TGTGCCAGCAGCCTAAACGGGGGGGAGACCCAGTACTTC
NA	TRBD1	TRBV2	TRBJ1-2	CASSFSLAGQSNYGYTF	TGTGCCAGCAGCTTTTCTCTTGCGGGACAGTCTAACTATGGCTACACCTTC
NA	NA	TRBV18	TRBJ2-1	CAGSRGSRENEQFF	TGTGCCGGCTCACGGGGGAGTAGGGAAAATGAGCAGTTCTTC
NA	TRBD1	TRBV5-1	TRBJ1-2	CASSSKGQGADGYTF	TGCGCCAGCAGCTCCAAGGGACAGGGGGCGGATGGCTACACCTTC
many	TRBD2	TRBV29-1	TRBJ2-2	CSVAGLAGSQSGELFF	TGCAGCGTCGCTGGACTAGCGGGATCTCAATCCGGGGAGCTGTTTTTT
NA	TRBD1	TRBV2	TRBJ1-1	CASTLPGQGSTEASF	TGTGCCAGCACGCTCCCGGGACAGGGGAGCACTGAAGCTTCCTTT
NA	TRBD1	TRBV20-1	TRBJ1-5	CSARGTGGLQPQHF	TGCAGTGCTAGAGGGACAGGGGGCCTTCAGCCCCAGCATTTT
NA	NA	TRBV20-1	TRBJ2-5	CSASPPREGAETQYF	TGCAGTGCTAGCCCCCCCCGGGAGGGGGCCGAGACCCAGTACTTC
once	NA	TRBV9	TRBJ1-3	CASTGGGGRNTIYF	TGTGCCAGCACCGGCGGGGGCGGGAGGAACACCATATATTTT
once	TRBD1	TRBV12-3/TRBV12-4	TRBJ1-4	CASSLEGQGGLNEKLFF	TGTGCCAGCAGTTTAGAGGGACAGGGAGGTTTGAACGAAAAACTGTTTTTT
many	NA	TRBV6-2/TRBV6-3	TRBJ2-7	CASLDSYEQYF	TGTGCCAGCCTTGACTCCTACGAGCAGTACTTC
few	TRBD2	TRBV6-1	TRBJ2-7	CATRPSGSSEQYF	TGTGCCACACGGCCTAGCGGGAGCTCCGAGCAGTACTTC
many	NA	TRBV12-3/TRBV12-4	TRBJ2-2	CASTPVGGTSSGELFF	TGTGCCAGCACCCCTGTGGGGGGCACCTCTTCCGGGGAGCTGTTTTTT
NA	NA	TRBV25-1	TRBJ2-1	CASRQAETGSIEGQFF	TGTGCCAGCAGGCAAGCCGAGACAGGTTCCATAGAAGGGCAGTTCTTC
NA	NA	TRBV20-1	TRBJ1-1	CSAKTGQNTEAFF	TGCAGTGCCAAGACGGGACAGAACACTGAAGCTTTCTTT
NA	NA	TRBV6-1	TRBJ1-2	CASKLRTESNYGHTF	TGTGCCAGCAAGCTCCGGACGGAGTCTAACTATGGCCACACCTTC
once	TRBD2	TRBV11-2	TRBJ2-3	CASSPRTSGTEYTQYF	TGTGCCAGCAGCCCGCGGACTAGCGGGACCGAGTATACGCAGTATTTT
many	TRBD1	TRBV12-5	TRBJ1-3	CASGLAIDRGTNTIYF	TGTGCTAGTGGTTTGGCAATTGACAGGGGGACAAACACCATATATTTT
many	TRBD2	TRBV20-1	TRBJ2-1	CSARTTSGTYNEQFF	TGCAGTGCACGAACAACTAGCGGAACTTACAATGAGCAGTTCTTC
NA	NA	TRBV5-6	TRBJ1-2	CARARIYGYTF	TGTGCCAGAGCTAGAATCTATGGCTACACCTTC
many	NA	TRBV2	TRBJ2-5	CASRPGQFQETQYF	TGTGCCAGCAGGCCGGGACAATTCCAAGAGACCCAGTACTTC
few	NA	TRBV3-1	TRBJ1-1	CASSQVSGRRTFF	TGTGCCAGCAGCCAAGTCTCAGGGAGGAGGACTTTCTTT
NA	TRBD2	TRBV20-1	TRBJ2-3	CSETDLRSGRSDTQYF	TGCAGTGAAACAGACCTACGGAGCGGGAGATCAGATACGCAGTATTTT
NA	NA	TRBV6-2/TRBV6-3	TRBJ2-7	CASSFLMAGQYF	TGTGCCAGCAGTTTTTTGATGGCGGGGCAGTATTTC
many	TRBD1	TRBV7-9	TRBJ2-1	CASSSQGAQGYNEQFF	TGTGCCAGCAGCTCACAGGGGGCGCAGGGCTACAATGAGCAGTTCTTC
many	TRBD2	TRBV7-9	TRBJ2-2	CASSLDASGTTGELFF	TGTGCCAGCAGCTTAGACGCTAGCGGGACAACCGGGGAGCTGTTTTTT
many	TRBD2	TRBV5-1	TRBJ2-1	CASALGLAGERDEQFF	TGCGCCAGCGCCCTGGGGCTAGCGGGAGAAAGGGATGAGCAGTTCTTC
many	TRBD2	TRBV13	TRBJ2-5	CASTTGLAGETQYF	TGTGCCAGCACAACGGGACTAGCGGGAGAGACCCAGTACTTC